The 29 T cell receptor beta chains listed next were all sequenced from one sample in a study. MiXCR, run by TCRdb on the 5' RACE reads, gives a single entry per CDR3 protein. The sample carries about 57,000 distinct CDR3 sequences, less than 30% recorded once. Treg sorting used a CD4+CD25+CD127-/low gate. Sequenced input: tumor-infiltrating Tregs sorted from the breast tumor. The receptors were gathered from a female donor with breast cancer.

A few counts support this clonotype. The V gene is TRBV6-5, the J gene TRBJ2-7, with TRBD2 identical over 13 bases. Germline V lookup: CDR1 MNHEY, CDR2 SVGAGI. CDR3 length: 17 residues. The trim removed 5 bases at V and 7 bases at J, leaving 14 bases unmatched. This CDR3 is CASSPIPRGLAGTEQYF. For the CDR3, the DNA is TGTGCCAGCAGTCCCATACCCCGGGGACTAGCGGGAACAGAGCAGTACTTC.

A remark on this clonotype: A much larger clone is a single base away; this may be a read error. The chain employs TRBV5-1 and TRBJ1-1, with 7 bases identical to TRBD1. This CDR3 spans 15 amino acids. Germline lookup yields CDR1 SGHRS and CDR2 YFSETQ. CDR3 region: CAGSSQGGENTEAFF. The CDR3 bases are TGCGCCGGCAGTTCCCAAGGGGGCGAGAACACTGAAGCTTTCTTT.

The sample holds a few counts of this clonotype. J is TRBJ1-6 and V is TRBV6-2 or TRBV6-3; no clear D. CDR3 length: 14 amino acids. Trimming stripped 6 bases from V and 4 bases from J, with 10 bases between. Germline V gene data show CDR1 as MNHEY and CDR2 as SVGEGT. The CDR3 DNA is TGTGCCAGCAGCCCGGACGGTTATAATTCACCCCTCCACTTT. This translates into CASSPDGYNSPLHF.

V usage is TRBV30 and J usage is TRBJ2-5; TRBD1 matches at 9 bases. The ends lost 0 bases at V and 3 bases at J; junction bases unmatched: 5. CDR3 length: 15 amino acids. From germline, CDR1 is GTSNPN and CDR2 SVGIG (reference sequence). The DNA for the CDR3 is TGTGCCTGGAGTGTACTAGGACAGGGGAAAGAGACCCAGTACTTC. Translating gives CAWSVLGQGKETQYF.

This clonotype was seen ten or more times. The V and J genes are TRBV12-3 or TRBV12-4 and TRBJ2-7; possibly TRBD1 for D (5 bases). The CDR3 is 13 amino acids. Trimming took 5 bases from V and 5 from J, leaving 13 bases between them. The CDR3 sequence is CASSIQGIHEQYF. The CDR3 DNA is TGTGCCAGCAGTATTCAGGGTATTCACGAGCAGTACTTC.

In this sample, this clonotype turned up a few times. V and J are TRBV7-9 and TRBJ1-1; 9 nucleotides match TRBD1. The CDR3 sequence is 12 residues long. J lost 8 bases, V lost 5 bases, and 3 bases had no gene match. The germline V gene encodes CDR1 SEHNR and CDR2 FQNEAQ (reference sequence). The DNA for the CDR3 is TGTGCCAGCAGCACAGGACAGGGGGAAGCTTTCTTT. Protein: CASSTGQGEAFF.

This clonotype was counted ten times or more. The chain's CDR3 is CASSYSAGVGNEQFF. For the CDR3, the DNA is TGTGCCAGCAGTTACTCAGCGGGAGTGGGCAATGAGCAGTTCTTC. The chain links TRBV6-5 to TRBJ2-1; TRBD2 aligns across 8 bases. J lost 6 bases, V lost 0 bases, and 4 bases had no gene match. The CDR3 has 15 residues. Germline V gene data show CDR1 as MNHEY and CDR2 as SVGAGI.

V and J are TRBV20-1 and TRBJ2-7; 8 nucleotides line up with TRBD2. After removal of 5 bases from V and 0 bases from J, the junction contained 9 bases not matched to a gene. Germline V lookup: CDR1 DFQATT, CDR2 SNEGSKA (reference sequence). The CDR3 spans 15 residues. The CDR3 DNA reads TGCAGTGCTTATACTAGCGGTGGGGTCTCCTACGAGCAGTACGTC. Amino acid sequence: CSAYTSGGVSYEQYV.

Comments on this clonotype: Since a much larger clone is just one base distant, this may be a read error. The gene calls are TRBV4-2 and TRBJ2-1, with 8 bases aligning to TRBD2. Germline lookup yields CDR1 LGHNA and CDR2 YNFKEQ. This CDR3 comprises 16 residues. The CDR3 loop reads CASSQRTSGSYNGQFF. DNA for the CDR3: TGTGCCAGCAGCCAAAGAACTAGCGGTTCCTACAATGGGCAGTTCTTC.

The chain is built from TRBV4-2 and TRBJ1-2; 9 bases line up with TRBD1. V trimming: 4 bases; J trimming: 1 base; junction bases outside the gene matches: 4. In germline, CDR1 is LGHNA, CDR2 YNFKEQ. This CDR3 is built from 15 residues. The CDR3 DNA reads TGTGCCAGCAGCCGAGGACAGGGGAATAACTATGGCTACACCTTC. Its translation: CASSRGQGNNYGYTF.

The V call is TRBV20-1, the J call TRBJ1-2; D possibly corresponds to TRBD1 (5 bases). The CDR3 extends over 13 amino acids. Trimming cost V 6 bases and J 1 base, with 12 bases left between them. Germline V gives CDR1 DFQATT, CDR2 SNEGSKA (reference sequence). Here the CDR3 DNA reads TGCAGTGCCCGAGACAGCCTTAACTATGGCTACACCTTC. Its protein product is CSARDSLNYGYTF.

This clonotype occurred many times. This chain joins TRBV6-2 or TRBV6-3 and TRBJ2-1; 7 nucleotides align to TRBD2. V lost 1 base, J lost 10 bases, and 10 bases stayed unmatched. This CDR3 region has 15 residues. CDR1 and CDR2 (germline): MNHEY, SVGEGT. The CDR3 DNA sequence: TGTGCCAGCAGTTACTACCCCGGGGTAGCGGGCGAGCAGTTCTTC. Amino acids: CASSYYPGVAGEQFF.

This chain links TRBV5-4 with TRBJ2-7; TRBD1 agrees at 12 bases. In germline, CDR1 is SGHNT, CDR2 YYREEE (reference sequence). The CDR3 spans 17 residues. V trimming: 4 bases; J trimming: 4 bases; junction bases outside the gene matches: 12. The CDR3 sequence is CASSLGTGGGNRYEQYF. DNA of the CDR3: TGTGCCAGCAGCCTCGGGACAGGGGGCGGAAATCGTTACGAGCAGTACTTC.

V and J are TRBV5-1 and TRBJ2-7; TRBD2 matches at 7 bases. The CDR3 has 15 residues. V dropped 3 bases and J dropped 2; count of bases not matched to a gene: 8. Per germline, CDR1 SGHRS and CDR2 YFSETQ. The CDR3 DNA sequence: TGCGCCAGCAGCTGCGGGGGAAAGAGGACCTACGAGCAGTACTTC. Its translation: CASSCGGKRTYEQYF.

This clonotype was counted between two and nine times. The chain carries TRBV5-1 and TRBJ2-4; 14 positions agree with TRBD2. This CDR3 is 18 amino acids long. The germline gives CDR1 SGHRS, CDR2 YFSETQ. V lost 0 bases and J lost 8; bases outside the gene matches: 10. The CDR3 region is CASSLDGTSGRRLDIQYF. Here the CDR3 DNA reads TGCGCCAGCAGCTTGGACGGGACTAGCGGGAGAAGGTTGGACATTCAGTACTTC.

The genes are TRBV2 and TRBJ1-5; D is uncertain. Germline CDR1 SNHLY, CDR2 FYNNEI. The CDR3 length is 14 residues. V was trimmed by 4 bases and J by 3 bases, leaving 10 bases between them. The CDR3 DNA reads as TGTGCCAGCAGTGGAACATCGTACAATCAGCCCCAGCATTTT. Translation: CASSGTSYNQPQHF. The complete variable domain, with remaining parts taken from reference TRBV2 and TRBJ1-5, reads EPEVTQTPSHQVTQMGQEVILRCVPISNHLYFYWYRQILGQKVEFLVSFYNNEISEKSEIFDDQFSVERPDGSNFTLKIRSTKLEDSAMYFCASSGTSYNQPQHFGDGTRLSIL.

CDR3 bases: TGCGCCAGCAGCCCACTAGCGGGAGATCTGAATGAGCAGTTCTTC. It is translated as CASSPLAGDLNEQFF. The chain uses TRBV5-1 and TRBJ2-1, with TRBD2 identical over 11 bases. The CDR3 has 15 residues. V gave up 4 bases and J gave up 7 bases; unmatched junction bases: 7. From germline, CDR1 is SGHRS and CDR2 YFSETQ.

This clonotype has only a few counts. The V and J genes are TRBV9 and TRBJ2-7; D gene ambiguous. Germline CDR1 and CDR2: SGDLS and YYNGEE. The CDR3 extends over 14 amino acids. Trimming removed 4 bases at V and 1 base at J, with 12 bases between. Here the CDR3 reads CASSPYSVSYEQYF. The DNA of the CDR3 is TGTGCCAGCAGCCCCTACAGTGTATCCTACGAGCAGTACTTC.

Details on this clonotype: A much larger clone differs by one base, so this may be a read error. The chain links TRBV10-3 to TRBJ1-6, with 11 nucleotides matching TRBD1. The CDR3 runs 14 residues. Germline values: CDR1 ENHRY, CDR2 SYGVKD. In nucleotides, the CDR3 is TGTACCATCAGTTGGACAGGGGGCGGTTCACCCCTCCACTTT. Residues: CTISWTGGGSPLHF.

This sequence joins TRBV20-1 and TRBJ2-1; 9 nucleotides agree with TRBD2. The CDR3 consists of 15 residues. The V segment lost 4 bases and the J segment 6 bases; nucleotides outside the gene matches: 10. Germline-derived CDR1 and CDR2 are DFQATT and SNEGSKA (reference sequence). For the CDR3, the DNA is TGCAGTGCTACCCCTCTAGCGGGAATTCGCAATGAGCAGTTCTTC. Protein sequence: CSATPLAGIRNEQFF.

Turning to this clonotype: Relative to the germline gene, one junction end is altered; a read error may explain this. The V call is TRBV5-1, the J call TRBJ1-1; 9 nucleotides align to TRBD1. CDR1 SGHRS and CDR2 YFSETQ come from the germline V gene. This CDR3 has 14 amino acids. DNA of the CDR3: TGCACCAGCAGCTGGACAGGGGAAGACACTGAAGCTTTCTTT. Its translation is CTSSWTGEDTEAFF.

In its sample, this clonotype was seen a few times. The chain links TRBV5-1 to TRBJ1-2, with TRBD1 matching over 9 bases. V shed 2 bases and J 7 bases; nucleotides not matched to a gene: 6. The CDR3 extends over 14 amino acids. In germline, CDR1 is SGHRS, CDR2 YFSETQ. The DNA for the CDR3 is TGCGCCAGCAGCTTAGAAGACAGGGGGTTTGGCTACACCTTC. It yields the protein CASSLEDRGFGYTF. The full variable domain, completed using reference TRBV5-1 and TRBJ1-2, is KAGVTQTPRYLIKTRGQQVTLSCSPISGHRSVSWYQQTPGQGLQFLFEYFSETQRNKGNFPGRFSGRQFSNSRSEMNVSTLELGDSALYLCASSLEDRGFGYTFGSGTRLTVV.

In DNA form, the CDR3 reads TGTGCCAGCAGTTATCGGGGGGGGACTGAAGCTTTCTTT. Encoded protein: CASSYRGGTEAFF. The gene calls are TRBV7-2 and TRBJ1-1, with D possibly TRBD1 on 5 matching bases. V was shortened by 6 bases and J by 5 bases, with 13 bases between the two germline ends. The CDR3 runs 13 residues. CDR1 is SGHTA, CDR2 FQGNSA, per germline.

This clonotype was observed a handful of times. V and J are TRBV7-3 and TRBJ2-3; 12 bases agree with TRBD2. The CDR3 runs 18 residues. Trimming cost V 3 bases and J 5 bases; bases outside gene matches: 12. Germline CDR1 is SGHTA and CDR2 is FQGTGA. CDR3 residues: CASSFSLAGGTPGDTQYF. CDR3 nucleotides: TGTGCCAGCAGCTTTAGCCTAGCGGGAGGGACCCCAGGAGATACGCAGTATTTT.

This clonotype counts as medium-sized. This chain joins TRBV6-5 and TRBJ1-4; a weak D match, TRBD1 (6 bases). CDR3 length equals 14 residues. Trimming removed 6 bases from V and 7 bases from J, with 15 bases in between. CDR1 and CDR2 (germline): MNHEY, SVGAGI. CDR3 in DNA: TGTGCCAGCAGCCCCGCCAGGGGTTCTGAAAAACTGTTTTTT. Translated, it gives CASSPARGSEKLFF.

About this clonotype itself: One base away lies a much larger clone, so this may be a sequencing read error. The chain links TRBV9 to TRBJ2-4, with 9 nucleotides matching TRBD2. The V segment lost 4 bases and the J segment 0 bases; nucleotides outside the gene matches: 8. Germline V gene lookup returns CDR1 SGDLS and CDR2 YYNGEE. The CDR3 is 17 residues long. The CDR3 DNA sequence: TGTGCCAGCAGCACCCTTGGTAGCGGGGGAGCCAAAAACATTCAGTACTTC. It encodes CASSTLGSGGAKNIQYF.

The chain is built from TRBV6-5 and TRBJ2-4, with D tentatively TRBD1 (6 bases). This CDR3 has 14 amino acids. Looked up from germline, CDR1 is MNHEY and CDR2 is SVGAGI. Trimming stripped 5 bases from V and 0 bases from J, with 8 bases between. CDR3 sequence: CASSTGLAKNIQYF. The CDR3 coding sequence is TGTGCCAGCAGTACAGGGTTAGCCAAAAACATTCAGTACTTC.

This clonotype has only a few counts. The chain is built from TRBV29-1 and TRBJ1-4, with TRBD1 as a possible D gene (5 bases). The CDR3 loop spans 13 amino acids. Germline-derived CDR1 and CDR2 are SQVTM and ANQGSEA. V was cut by 3 bases and J by 11 bases, with 16 bases left in between. Here the CDR3 reads CSVDRDGVGKLFF. The DNA for the CDR3 is TGCAGCGTTGACCGGGACGGCGTGGGGAAACTGTTTTTT.

On this clonotype itself: Just one base apart from a much larger clone, this may be a read error. The final CDR3 position lacks the conserved phenylalanine or tryptophan, pointing to a likely read error. This chain joins TRBV7-7 and TRBJ2-1; D gene unclear. Germline CDR1 SSHAT, CDR2 FNYEAQ (reference sequence). The CDR3 is made up of 14 amino acids. CDR3 coding DNA: TGTGCTAGCAGCTTAGGGCCGAGCTACAATGAGCAGTTCTCC. Amino acids: CASSLGPSYNEQFS.